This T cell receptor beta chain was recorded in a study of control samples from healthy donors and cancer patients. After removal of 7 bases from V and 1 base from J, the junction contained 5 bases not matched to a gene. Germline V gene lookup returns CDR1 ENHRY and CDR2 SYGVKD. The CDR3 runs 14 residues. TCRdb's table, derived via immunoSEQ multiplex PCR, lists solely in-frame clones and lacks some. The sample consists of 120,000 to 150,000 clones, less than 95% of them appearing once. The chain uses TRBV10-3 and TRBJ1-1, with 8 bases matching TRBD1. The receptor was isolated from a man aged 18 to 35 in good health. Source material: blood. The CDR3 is CAITNGQGNTEAFF. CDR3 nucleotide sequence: TGTGCCATCACCAACGGACAGGGGAACACTGAAGCTTTCTTT.